The 18 T cell receptor beta chains reported below all come from one sample, sequenced in a study of cytomegalovirus exposure and HLA in healthy donors. PCR involved 60 Vbeta and 13 Jbeta primers. Assay: immunoSEQ multiplex PCR; the TCRdb copy retains only in-frame clones and omits some. Its table records approximately 79,000 clones. The sequenced material came from PBMCs. Source of these receptors: a man aged 40-49 years in good health and CMV-seronegative.

This chain connects TRBV30 to TRBJ2-3; 7 bases align to TRBD1. V lost 2 bases to trimming and J lost 4 bases; unmatched junction nucleotides: 3. CDR1 and CDR2 from the germline V gene are GTSNPN and SVGIG (reference sequence). The CDR3 is made up of 13 amino acids. This CDR3 reads CAWSNRGSDTQYF. Here the CDR3 DNA reads TGTGCCTGGAGTAACAGGGGTTCAGATACGCAGTATTTT. The full variable domain, its missing parts supplied by reference TRBV30 and TRBJ2-3, is SQTIHQWPATLVQPVGSPLSLECTVEGTSNPNLYWYRQAAGRGLQLLFYSVGIGQISSEVPQNLSASRPQDRQFILSSKKLLLSDSGFYLCAWSNRGSDTQYFGPGTRLTVL.

This chain links TRBV28 with TRBJ2-3; a weak D match, TRBD2 (6 bases). Trimming pared 4 bases from V and 3 bases from J, leaving 17 bases between. CDR1 is MDHEN, CDR2 SYDVKM, per germline. This CDR3 contains 16 residues. The CDR3 loop reads CASSWTEGLRTDTQYF. CDR3 sequence (DNA): TGTGCCAGCAGTTGGACGGAGGGCCTCCGGACAGATACGCAGTATTTT.

This chain links TRBV28 with TRBJ1-1, with 10 nucleotides matching TRBD1. J lost 5 bases, V lost 8 bases, and 11 bases had no gene match. The CDR3 sequence is 15 residues long. CDR1 is MDHEN and CDR2 is SYDVKM in the germline V gene. The CDR3 here is CASQHNGGQGTEAFF. CDR3 sequence (DNA): TGTGCCAGCCAACACAACGGGGGACAGGGGACTGAAGCTTTCTTT. Full variable domain (missing parts from reference TRBV28 and TRBJ1-1): DVKVTQSSRYLVKRTGEKVFLECVQDMDHENMFWYRQDPGLGLRLIYFSYDVKMKEKGDIPEGYSVSREKKERFSLILESASTNQTSMYLCASQHNGGQGTEAFFGQGTRLTVV.

The J gene is TRBJ2-3, the V gene TRBV19, with 9 bases that match TRBD2. The CDR3 is 16 residues long. Germline CDR1 and CDR2: LNHDA and SQIVND (reference sequence). J gave up 3 bases and V 3 bases, and 7 bases lay outside the gene matches. In DNA, the CDR3 is TGTGCCAGTAGTATGAGTGGCGGGAGGGTAACAGATACGCAGTATTTT. This gives the protein CASSMSGGRVTDTQYF.

The chain uses TRBV13 and TRBJ1-5; 7 nucleotides match TRBD1. Trimming took 0 bases from V and 4 from J; bases not matched to a gene: 0. The germline V gene encodes CDR1 PRHDT and CDR2 FYEKMQ (reference sequence). The CDR3 contains 14 residues. The chain's CDR3 is CASSLGTGNQPQHF. The DNA of the CDR3 is TGTGCCAGCAGCTTAGGGACAGGGAATCAGCCCCAGCATTTT.

CDR3: CAWTRWGTSGPQYF. The CDR3 coding sequence is TGTGCCTGGACCCGTTGGGGGACTAGCGGCCCGCAGTACTTC. This chain connects TRBV30 to TRBJ2-7; 11 nucleotides line up with TRBD2. The CDR3 has 14 amino acids. V shed 4 bases and J 9 bases; nucleotides not matched to a gene: 11. Germline-derived CDR1 and CDR2 are GTSNPN and SVGIG (reference sequence).

A note on this clone: At one end, the junction sequence differs from germline, possibly due to a read error. This chain uses TRBV28 with TRBJ2-7, with D possibly TRBD2 on 6 matching bases. The germline CDR1 and CDR2 sequences are MDHEN and SYDVKM. The CDR3 totals 11 residues. The CDR3, as DNA: TGTGCCAGCAGTTCCGGGGACTCCAGTGGGTTC. Amino acids: CASSSGDSSGF.

This rearrangement joins TRBV5-1 to TRBJ2-1, with TRBD2 matching over 8 bases. V was clipped by 4 bases and J by 10 bases; unmatched bases: 19. The germline gives CDR1 SGHRS, CDR2 YFSETQ. This CDR3 is built from 17 residues. Here the CDR3 reads CASSAQGSGAPGGEQFF. The CDR3 DNA sequence: TGCGCCAGCAGCGCCCAAGGTAGCGGGGCTCCGGGGGGCGAGCAGTTCTTC. The full variable domain, rest sourced from reference TRBV5-1 and TRBJ2-1, is KAGVTQTPRYLIKTRGQQVTLSCSPISGHRSVSWYQQTPGQGLQFLFEYFSETQRNKGNFPGRFSGRQFSNSRSEMNVSTLELGDSALYLCASSAQGSGAPGGEQFFGPGTRLTVL.

The chain couples TRBV19 to TRBJ2-5, with 11 positions matching TRBD1. The germline gives CDR1 LNHDA, CDR2 SQIVND (reference sequence). This CDR3 has 15 residues. V dropped 4 bases and J dropped 3; count of bases not matched to a gene: 4. The CDR3 is CASSRTGGGKETQYF. DNA for the CDR3: TGTGCCAGTAGTAGGACAGGGGGCGGAAAAGAGACCCAGTACTTC.

V usage is TRBV7-9 and J usage is TRBJ1-6; 7 bases line up with TRBD1. The CDR3 is made up of 16 amino acids. Germline CDR1 is SEHNR and CDR2 is FQNEAQ (reference sequence). The J segment lost 5 bases and the V segment lost 10 bases, leaving 14 bases of the junction unmatched. CDR3: CATFYSGDSDNSPLHF. CDR3 bases: TGTGCCACATTCTATTCGGGGGACAGCGATAATTCACCCCTCCACTTT.

The V gene is TRBV10-1, the J gene TRBJ2-7, with D possibly matching TRBD2 (5 bases). The CDR3 extends over 13 amino acids. With 6 bases removed from V and 6 bases from J, the gap between germline ends came to 15 bases. The germline V gene encodes CDR1 WNHNN and CDR2 SYGVQD (reference sequence). The CDR3 nucleotides read TGCGCCAGCAGCCCCTCAGCCCGGGGCGAGCAGTACTTC. Its translation is CASSPSARGEQYF.

V usage is TRBV7-2 and J usage is TRBJ1-5; D not certain. Deletions cut 2 bases from V and 0 bases from J, with 14 bases between. This CDR3 region has 17 residues. The germline CDR1 and CDR2 sequences are SGHTA and FQGNSA. The CDR3 spells CASSLYLAASSNQPQHF. CDR3 DNA sequence: TGTGCCAGCAGCTTATATTTGGCAGCGTCTAGCAATCAGCCCCAGCATTTT.

The V gene is TRBV19, the J gene TRBJ1-1; 8 bases are a match to TRBD1. The CDR3 runs 14 residues. With V trimmed by 5 bases and J by 5 bases, 7 bases remained unmatched. Germline V gives CDR1 LNHDA, CDR2 SQIVND (reference sequence). DNA for the CDR3: TGTGCCAGTAGTTACCGGACAGGGAGGACTGAAGCTTTCTTT. Translated, it gives CASSYRTGRTEAFF.

The chain employs TRBV4-3 and TRBJ1-2, with TRBD1 matching over 10 bases. V was clipped by 3 bases and J by 8 bases; unmatched bases: 6. Germline CDR1 LGHNA, CDR2 YSLEER. The CDR3 consists of 14 residues. In nucleotides, the CDR3 is TGCGCCAGCAGCCAGGACAGGGGGAAAGGCGGCTACACCTTC. Amino acid sequence: CASSQDRGKGGYTF.

The chain couples TRBV6-6 to TRBJ1-3, with TRBD1 matching over 7 bases. V was pared by 7 bases and J by 1 base, with 4 bases of the junction left unmatched. The CDR3 length is 14 residues. Germline V CDR1 and CDR2: MNHNY, SVGAGI (reference sequence). The CDR3 loop reads CASTTTGSGNTIYF. The CDR3 region has the DNA TGTGCCAGCACCACGACAGGGTCTGGAAACACCATATATTTT.

The gene calls are TRBV19 and TRBJ2-3; tentatively, D is TRBD1 (6 bases). The CDR3 is 17 amino acids. The germline CDR1 and CDR2 sequences are LNHDA and SQIVND (reference sequence). V was pared by 5 bases and J by 2 bases, with 20 bases between. CDR3 residues: CASSFGVSGALTDTQYF. The DNA for the CDR3 is TGTGCCAGTAGTTTCGGGGTTTCAGGGGCTCTCACAGATACGCAGTATTTT.

The CDR3 region has the DNA TGTGCCAGCAACCAACTCGTGCCGGCAGGGGCAAATCAGCCCCAGCATTTT. Protein: CASNQLVPAGANQPQHF. The chain recombines TRBV28 with TRBJ1-5, with D perhaps TRBD1 (6 bases). The CDR3 loop spans 17 amino acids. Germline CDR1 reads MDHEN; CDR2 reads SYDVKM. V lost 7 bases and J 4 bases, leaving 23 bases between the germline ends.

The chain has TRBV7-2 and TRBJ2-5; TRBD2 might be the D (5 bases). The V end lost 5 bases, the J end lost 5 bases, and 12 bases lay between the germline ends. The CDR3 has 13 amino acids. Germline CDR1 SGHTA, CDR2 FQGNSA. CDR3 residues: CASSPNRGETQYF. The CDR3 DNA follows: TGTGCCAGCAGCCCCAATCGAGGGGAGACCCAGTACTTC. Looking up the rest from reference TRBV7-2 and TRBJ2-5 gives the full variable domain: GAGVSQSPSNKVTEKGKDVELRCDPISGHTALYWYRQSLGQGLEFLIYFQGNSAPDKSGLPSDRFSAERTGGSVSTLTIQRTQQEDSAVYLCASSPNRGETQYFGPGTRLLVL.